Described below is a single TCR beta chain sequence and its context. Its antigen remains unidentified. This sample stems from a study of blood T cells in healthy people across ages. Then a second PCR, running roughly 6 to 11 cycles, was carried out with a sample-barcoded 5' primer and a J-beta primer mix. MiXCR, run by TCRdb on the 5' RACE reads, gives a single entry per CDR3 protein. The sample records about 760,000 distinct CDR3 sequences, 56% being singletons. At least 7 million PBMCs were isolated per sample. Points from the study as a whole: More naive CD4+ cells and higher diversity were found in long-lived than in aged donors. Diversity of TCR beta per million T cells declined in a roughly linear way with age.

V lost 6 bases to trimming and J lost 6 bases; unmatched junction nucleotides: 8. Germline values: CDR1 SQVTM, CDR2 ANQGSEA. This CDR3 has 13 residues. J is TRBJ1-5 and V is TRBV29-1; 7 bases align to TRBD1. The TCR was taken from a man aged 40-49 years in good health. Material: blood. In nucleotides, the CDR3 is TGCAGCGTAAGCCGGGACAGCGGTCAGCCCCAGCATTTT. Translating it yields CSVSRDSGQPQHF.